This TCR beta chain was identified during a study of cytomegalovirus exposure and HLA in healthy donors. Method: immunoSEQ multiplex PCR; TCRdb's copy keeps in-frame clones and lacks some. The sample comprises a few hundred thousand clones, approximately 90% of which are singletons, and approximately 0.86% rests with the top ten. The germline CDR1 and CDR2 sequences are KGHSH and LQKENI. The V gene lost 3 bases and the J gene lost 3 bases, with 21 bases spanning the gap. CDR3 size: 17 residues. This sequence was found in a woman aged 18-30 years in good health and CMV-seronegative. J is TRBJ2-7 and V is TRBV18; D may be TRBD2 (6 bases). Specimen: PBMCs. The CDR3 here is CASSPHSREWARYEQYF. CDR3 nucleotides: TGTGCCAGCTCACCCCATAGTCGGGAGTGGGCTCGCTACGAGCAGTACTTC.